The source of this T cell receptor (beta chain) is a study of blood T cells in healthy people across ages. Germline V gene sequence: CDR1 MGHDK, CDR2 SYGVNS. The CDR3 covers 13 residues. V dropped 5 bases and J dropped 5 bases, with 13 bases sitting between them. A second PCR of about 6 to 12 cycles used a sample-barcoded 5' primer and a J-beta primer mix. In TCRdb, the 5' RACE reads were re-called with MiXCR into one record per CDR3 protein. The data show roughly 1,100,000 distinct CDR3 sequences, with almost 25% seen just once and around 0.75% held by the top ten. These data were likewise used in another study, on T cells of mothers and their children.

The genes are TRBV25-1 and TRBJ2-7; D is unresolved. The receptor's source is a girl aged 2-10 years in good health. Material for sequencing was blood. This CDR3 is CASSSQVSDEQYF. The CDR3 region has the DNA TGTGCCAGCAGTAGCCAAGTGAGCGACGAGCAGTACTTC.